Following are 32 T cell receptor beta chains from one sample sequenced in a study of blood T cell repertoires in COVID-19. Clones were read by immunoSEQ multiplex PCR, and TCRdb kept only the in-frame ones, dropping some. The sample records 250,000 to 350,000 clones, 70% to 90% being singletons. The sequencing input was peripheral blood. These receptors were obtained from a woman in her thirties who had recovered from COVID-19.

This chain links TRBV6-5 with TRBJ2-4; 9 bases agree with TRBD2. This CDR3 region has 14 residues. V shed 4 bases and J 7 bases; nucleotides not matched to a gene: 5. Germline CDR1 reads MNHEY; CDR2 reads SVGAGI. DNA of the CDR3: TGTGCCAGCAGTTCGTACGCGGGAGGGAACATTCAGTACTTC. Its protein is CASSSYAGGNIQYF.

This chain joins TRBV5-1 and TRBJ2-7; TRBD2 is a possible D gene (6 bases). Germline V gene data show CDR1 as SGHRS and CDR2 as YFSETQ. V lost 4 bases and J 5 bases, leaving 13 bases between the germline ends. This CDR3 has 13 residues. The CDR3: CASSPPGVDEQYF. The CDR3 DNA reads as TGCGCCAGCAGCCCCCCGGGGGTCGACGAGCAGTACTTC. Full variable domain (remainder filled in from reference TRBV5-1 and TRBJ2-7): KAGVTQTPRYLIKTRGQQVTLSCSPISGHRSVSWYQQTPGQGLQFLFEYFSETQRNKGNFPGRFSGRQFSNSRSEMNVSTLELGDSALYLCASSPPGVDEQYFGPGTRLTVT.

The chain links TRBV2 to TRBJ1-5; 9 bases are a match to TRBD1. With V trimmed by 4 bases and J by 5 bases, 9 bases remained unmatched. This CDR3 has 16 residues. Looked up from germline, CDR1 is SNHLY and CDR2 is FYNNEI. This CDR3 reads CASSGDETGGYQPQHF. The CDR3 bases are TGTGCCAGCAGTGGGGATGAGACAGGGGGTTATCAGCCCCAGCATTTT.

V is TRBV7-2 and J is TRBJ2-1; D gene uncertain. Germline assignment: CDR1 SGHTA and CDR2 FQGNSA. Trimming cost V 4 bases and J 4 bases, with 11 bases left between them. The CDR3 has 14 amino acids. The CDR3 region is CASSSLGSYNEQFF. CDR3 in DNA: TGTGCCAGCAGCTCCCTCGGGTCATACAATGAGCAGTTCTTC.

The V and J genes are TRBV5-1 and TRBJ2-3; a possible D gene is TRBD1 (6 bases). The V gene lost 3 bases and the J gene lost 3 bases, with 14 bases spanning the gap. There are 15 residues in the CDR3. The germline gives CDR1 SGHRS, CDR2 YFSETQ. This CDR3 reads CASSSEDSRTDTQYF. The DNA for the CDR3 is TGCGCCAGCAGCTCCGAGGACAGCCGGACAGATACGCAGTATTTT.

This sequence joins TRBV19 and TRBJ2-1; TRBD1 matches 9 bases. V gave up 6 bases and J gave up 1 base; unmatched junction bases: 7. Germline CDR1 and CDR2: LNHDA and SQIVND (reference sequence). This CDR3 spans 16 amino acids. DNA of the CDR3: TGTGCCAGTAGGGTCTCGGGACAGGGATCCTACAATGAGCAGTTCTTC. This encodes CASRVSGQGSYNEQFF.

CDR3 sequence reads: CASSPRGLAGGEGEQYF. The CDR3 DNA is TGTGCCAGCAGTCCCCGGGGCTTAGCGGGGGGGGAGGGCGAGCAGTACTTC. The chain is built from TRBV28 and TRBJ2-7; 11 bases match TRBD2. The CDR3 is made up of 17 amino acids. CDR1 and CDR2 (germline): MDHEN, SYDVKM. Trimming at V came to 5 bases and at J to 6 bases, leaving 15 bases not matched to a gene.

A remark on this clone: Other DNA sequences in the same sample also yield this CDR3. The chain couples TRBV6-2 or TRBV6-3 to TRBJ2-7, with 8 bases identical to TRBD1. CDR3 length: 14 residues. CDR1 and CDR2 (germline): MNHEY, SVGEGT. V gave up 2 bases and J gave up 3 bases; unmatched junction bases: 3. The CDR3 protein is CASSYSGQGYEQYF. DNA of the CDR3: TGTGCCAGCAGTTACAGTGGACAGGGCTACGAGCAGTACTTC.

The chain combines TRBV9 with TRBJ2-1, with TRBD2 identical over 12 bases. This CDR3 region has 16 residues. The germline V gene has CDR1 SGDLS and CDR2 YYNGEE. Unmatched junction bases numbered 5, after V lost 2 bases and J lost 5 bases. CDR3 bases: TGTGCCAGCAGCGTCTCCAGACTAGCGGGGGACAATGAGCAGTTCTTC. This translates into CASSVSRLAGDNEQFF.

The gene calls are TRBV5-5 and TRBJ1-1, with D possibly TRBD1 on 5 matching bases. The CDR3 sequence is 18 residues long. The germline V and J ends were trimmed by 1 base and 0 bases, with 19 bases remaining between them. CDR1 SGHKS and CDR2 YYEKEE come from the germline V gene (reference sequence). The CDR3 bases are TGTGCCAGCAGCTTGACCCTCAGATTACAGGCGATGAACACTGAAGCTTTCTTT. Translated, it gives CASSLTLRLQAMNTEAFF. Complete variable domain (other parts from reference TRBV5-5 and TRBJ1-1): DAGVTQSPTHLIKTRGQQVTLRCSPISGHKSVSWYQQVLGQGPQFIFQYYEKEERGRGNFPDRFSARQFPNYSSELNVNALLLGDSALYLCASSLTLRLQAMNTEAFFGQGTRLTVV.

This sequence joins TRBV15 and TRBJ1-5; maybe TRBD1 (6 bases). Deletions cut 8 bases from V and 1 base from J, with 12 bases between. This CDR3 has 14 residues. CDR1 is LNHNV, CDR2 YYDKDF, per germline (reference sequence). The CDR3 DNA sequence: TGTGCCACCGGGGGGGGCGGAAGCAATCAGCCCCAGCATTTT. Protein: CATGGGGSNQPQHF.

The chain combines TRBV2 with TRBJ1-5; weak D call: TRBD1 (5 bases). Trimming took off 6 bases at V and 3 bases at J, with 12 bases between the two ends. Germline V gene data show CDR1 as SNHLY and CDR2 as FYNNEI. This CDR3 has 14 amino acids. Written as DNA, the CDR3 is TGTGCCAGCAGAGTTCCGGGACTCAATCAGCCCCAGCATTTT. Translating gives CASRVPGLNQPQHF.

This chain uses TRBV28 with TRBJ2-7; possibly TRBD1 for D (5 bases). Germline V gene data show CDR1 as MDHEN and CDR2 as SYDVKM. This CDR3 comprises 12 residues. V lost 6 bases to trimming and J lost 3 bases, with 9 bases between them. This CDR3 is CASRMDNYEQYF. The CDR3 region has the DNA TGTGCCAGCAGGATGGACAACTACGAGCAGTACTTC. Based on the CDR3 plus reference TRBV28 and TRBJ2-7, the full variable domain is DVKVTQSSRYLVKRTGEKVFLECVQDMDHENMFWYRQDPGLGLRLIYFSYDVKMKEKGDIPEGYSVSREKKERFSLILESASTNQTSMYLCASRMDNYEQYFGPGTRLTVT.

The rearrangement uses TRBV19 and TRBJ1-1; D remains ambiguous. The V end was cut by 4 bases, the J end by 0 bases, with 12 bases between. Germline V gene data show CDR1 as LNHDA and CDR2 as SQIVND (reference sequence). The CDR3 spans 15 residues. DNA of the CDR3: TGTGCCAGTAGTAACTTGGGAGCCTTGAACACTGAAGCTTTCTTT. Its protein is CASSNLGALNTEAFF.

The rearrangement links TRBV5-1 to TRBJ2-1, with 8 bases identical to TRBD1. Looked up from germline, CDR1 is SGHRS and CDR2 is YFSETQ. The length of the CDR3 is 12 residues. V lost 5 bases and J lost 10; bases outside the gene matches: 5. CDR3 in amino acids: CASRKTGEEQFF. Here the CDR3 DNA reads TGCGCCAGCAGGAAGACAGGGGAAGAGCAGTTCTTC.

The CDR3 DNA is TGTGCCAGCAGCTTACCGGGACTAGCGGACACCGGGGAGCTGTTTTTT. It translates to CASSLPGLADTGELFF. V and J are TRBV7-2 and TRBJ2-2, with 11 positions matching TRBD2. Germline V gene sequence: CDR1 SGHTA, CDR2 FQGNSA. The CDR3 has 16 residues. V shed 2 bases and J 3 bases; nucleotides not matched to a gene: 2.

The V gene is TRBV2, the J gene TRBJ1-2; the D gene is possibly TRBD1 (6 bases). The CDR3 loop spans 14 amino acids. Per germline, CDR1 SNHLY and CDR2 FYNNEI. The V and J ends lost 6 bases and 5 bases respectively, with 16 bases between them. In DNA, the CDR3 is TGTGCCAGCAGCCTCCCGGGACACAGATATGGCTACACCTTC. As protein: CASSLPGHRYGYTF.

This chain's CDR3 is CASENRDNNQPQHF. The CDR3 DNA reads TGTGCCAGTGAAAACCGGGACAACAATCAGCCCCAGCATTTT. The chain uses TRBV19 and TRBJ1-5; D possibly corresponds to TRBD1 (6 bases). Germline CDR1 reads LNHDA; CDR2 reads SQIVND (reference sequence). Trimming pared 8 bases from V and 3 bases from J, leaving 14 bases between. CDR3 length: 14 residues.

The chain links TRBV21-1 to TRBJ2-2; the table assigns TRBD1, which was not confirmed against the DNA. TRBV21-1 is listed as a pseudogene. CDR3 length: 16 amino acids. The CDR3 sequence is CASSIDVRGWTGELFF. CDR3 in DNA: TGTGCCAGCAGCATAGACGTTAGGGGGTGGACCGGGGAGCTGTTTTTT.

This chain joins TRBV5-1 and TRBJ2-2; D possibly corresponds to TRBD1 (5 bases). This CDR3 is 15 amino acids long. Germline assignment: CDR1 SGHRS and CDR2 YFSETQ. Trimming removed 0 bases at V and 5 bases at J, with 11 bases between. The CDR3 spells CASSLGQRITGELFF. CDR3 coding DNA: TGCGCCAGCAGCTTGGGACAGAGAATAACCGGGGAGCTGTTTTTT.

The chain is built from TRBV4-1 and TRBJ1-2; no clear D gene. The CDR3 contains 15 residues. Trimming removed 1 base from V and 6 bases from J, with 15 bases in between. The V gene's germline CDR1 is MGHRA and CDR2 YSYEKL. Here the CDR3 reads CASSQAIAALDGYTF. CDR3 bases: TGCGCCAGCAGCCAAGCTATTGCGGCGCTTGATGGCTACACCTTC.

This sequence joins TRBV6-5 and TRBJ2-2; TRBD1 is a possible D gene (5 bases). The CDR3 totals 15 residues. Between the trimmed V and J ends, which lost 0 bases and 5 bases, there was a span of 10 bases. CDR1 and CDR2 (germline): MNHEY, SVGAGI. CDR3 nucleotides: TGTGCCAGCAGTTACTCCCTCAAGGGGACCGGGGAGCTGTTTTTT. Translating it yields CASSYSLKGTGELFF.

The V call is TRBV28, the J call TRBJ1-6, with D possibly TRBD1 on 5 matching bases. This CDR3 has 13 residues. With 6 bases removed from V and 5 bases from J, the gap between germline ends came to 8 bases. Germline V lookup: CDR1 MDHEN, CDR2 SYDVKM. The CDR3 coding sequence is TGTGCCAGCAGGGGGCAGAATAATTCACCCCTCCACTTT. Encoded protein: CASRGQNNSPLHF.

The chain combines TRBV27 with TRBJ2-7; 12 bases agree with TRBD1. This CDR3 has 16 amino acids. V gave up 3 bases and J gave up 6 bases; unmatched junction bases: 9. Germline assignment: CDR1 MNHEY and CDR2 SMNVEV (reference sequence). CDR3 residues: CASSLLPGQGAVEQYF. CDR3 sequence (DNA): TGTGCCAGCAGTTTGCTTCCGGGACAGGGGGCTGTCGAGCAGTACTTC.

The gene calls are TRBV6-5 and TRBJ2-5; D gene uncertain. Trimming cost V 5 bases and J 1 base, with 8 bases left between them. CDR3 length: 13 amino acids. Per germline, CDR1 MNHEY and CDR2 SVGAGI. The chain's CDR3 is CASSIRVQETQYF. CDR3 nucleotide sequence: TGTGCCAGCAGTATACGGGTCCAAGAGACCCAGTACTTC.

The rearrangement joins TRBV7-2 to TRBJ1-1; D gene uncertain. Germline CDR1 is SGHTA and CDR2 is FQGNSA. The CDR3 contains 13 residues. Trimming left V 2 bases short and J 1 base short, with 5 bases between. CDR3 protein: CASSLQENTEAFF. The DNA of the CDR3 is TGTGCCAGCAGCTTACAGGAGAACACTGAAGCTTTCTTT.

This sequence joins TRBV6-5 and TRBJ2-3; 11 bases fit TRBD1. Germline V lookup: CDR1 MNHEY, CDR2 SVGAGI. J gave up 2 bases and V 6 bases, and 4 bases lay outside the gene matches. The CDR3 contains 15 residues. Here the CDR3 DNA reads TGTGCCAGCAGGGATGGACAGGGGGCCACAGATACGCAGTATTTT. Its protein is CASRDGQGATDTQYF.

V usage is TRBV30 and J usage is TRBJ2-1; possible D gene TRBD1, 6 bases. This CDR3 spans 14 amino acids. Germline lookup yields CDR1 GTSNPN and CDR2 SVGIG (reference sequence). V lost 1 base to trimming and J lost 5 bases, with 12 bases between them. CDR3 nucleotides: TGTGCCTGGAGTGCGATAACAGGGCACAATGAGCAGTTCTTC. This encodes CAWSAITGHNEQFF.

This clone was seen a single time. The J gene is TRBJ1-4, the V gene TRBV3-1 (or the pseudogene TRBV3-2); 9 bases line up with TRBD1. Germline V lookup: CDR1 LGHDT, CDR2 YNNKEL (reference sequence). The junction had 5 bases not matched to a gene; V was cut back by 4 bases and J by 8 bases. CDR3 length equals 14 residues. The CDR3 coding sequence is TGTGCCAGCAGCCCCGGACAGGGGAGGGAAAAACTGTTTTTT. Translating gives CASSPGQGREKLFF.

This sequence joins TRBV29-1 and TRBJ1-1, with D possibly being TRBD1 (6 bases). The CDR3 is made up of 14 amino acids. Per germline, CDR1 SQVTM and CDR2 ANQGSEA. V lost 4 bases and J lost 2, with 14 bases in between. The CDR3 reads CSVGGGGPNTEAFF. CDR3 DNA: TGCAGCGTTGGGGGAGGGGGGCCAAACACTGAAGCTTTCTTT.

This rearrangement joins TRBV28 to TRBJ2-2; D is unclear. Germline CDR1 reads MDHEN; CDR2 reads SYDVKM. The CDR3 runs 14 residues. V shed 4 bases and J shed 3 bases, with 9 bases lying between them. The CDR3 DNA reads TGTGCCAGCAGTTGGCTAGGCGACACCGGGGAGCTGTTTTTT. It translates to CASSWLGDTGELFF.

The V and J genes are TRBV6-1 and TRBJ1-1; D is possibly TRBD1 (5 bases). The V and J ends lost 2 bases and 5 bases respectively, with 12 bases between them. Germline CDR1 MNHNS, CDR2 SASEGT. CDR3 length: 14 amino acids. The CDR3 coding sequence is TGTGCCAGCAGTGAATGGTGGCAGGGAACTGAAGCTTTCTTT. Residues: CASSEWWQGTEAFF.